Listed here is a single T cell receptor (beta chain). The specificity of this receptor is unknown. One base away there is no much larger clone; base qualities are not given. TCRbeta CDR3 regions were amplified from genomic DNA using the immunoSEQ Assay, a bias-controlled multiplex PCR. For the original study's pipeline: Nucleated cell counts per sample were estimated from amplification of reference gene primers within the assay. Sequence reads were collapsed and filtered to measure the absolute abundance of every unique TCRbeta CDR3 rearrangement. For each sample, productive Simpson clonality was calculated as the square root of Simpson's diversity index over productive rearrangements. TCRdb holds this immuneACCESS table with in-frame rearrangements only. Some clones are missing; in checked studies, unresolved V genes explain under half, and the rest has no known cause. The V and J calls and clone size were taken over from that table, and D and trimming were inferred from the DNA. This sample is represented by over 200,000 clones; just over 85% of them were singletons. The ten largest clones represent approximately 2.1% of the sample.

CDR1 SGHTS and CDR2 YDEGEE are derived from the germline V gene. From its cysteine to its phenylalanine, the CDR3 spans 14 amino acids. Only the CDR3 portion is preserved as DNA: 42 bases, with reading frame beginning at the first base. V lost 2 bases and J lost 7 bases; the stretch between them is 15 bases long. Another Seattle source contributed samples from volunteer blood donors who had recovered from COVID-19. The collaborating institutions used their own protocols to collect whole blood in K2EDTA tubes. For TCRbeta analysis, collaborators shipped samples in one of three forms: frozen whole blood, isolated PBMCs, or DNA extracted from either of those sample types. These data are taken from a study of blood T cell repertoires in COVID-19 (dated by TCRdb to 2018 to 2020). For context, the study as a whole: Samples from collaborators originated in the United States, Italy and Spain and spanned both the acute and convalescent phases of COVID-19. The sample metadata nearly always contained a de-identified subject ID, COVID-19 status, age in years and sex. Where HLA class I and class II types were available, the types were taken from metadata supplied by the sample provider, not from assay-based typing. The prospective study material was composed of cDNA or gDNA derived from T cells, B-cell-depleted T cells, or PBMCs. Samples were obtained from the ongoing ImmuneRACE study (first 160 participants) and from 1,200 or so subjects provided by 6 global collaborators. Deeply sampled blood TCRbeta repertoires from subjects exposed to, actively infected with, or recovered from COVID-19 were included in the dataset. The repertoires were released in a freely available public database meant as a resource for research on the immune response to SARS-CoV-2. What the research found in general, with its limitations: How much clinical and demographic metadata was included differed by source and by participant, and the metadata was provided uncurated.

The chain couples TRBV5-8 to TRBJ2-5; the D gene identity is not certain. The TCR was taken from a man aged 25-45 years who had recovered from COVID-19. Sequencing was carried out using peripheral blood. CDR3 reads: CASSFSYQAGTQYF. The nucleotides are TGTGCCAGCAGCTTTTCCTACCAAGCAGGGACCCAGTACTTC.